The 21 T cell receptor beta chains below were found in one sample sequenced in a study of T-cell memory formation after mild COVID-19. TCRdb re-derived calls from the 5' RACE reads in MiXCR, one entry per CDR3 protein. The repertoire has 550,000 to 600,000 distinct CDR3 sequences, 17% of them found once; the top ten carry approximately 8.1%. The sample was PBMCs or a T cell subset sorted from them (not recorded which). The receptor set was obtained from an adult woman who had mild COVID-19 (a few samples of this study predate the infection). Cell type and time point are not known.

The rearrangement links TRBV7-2 to TRBJ2-5; 11 nucleotides align to TRBD1. Germline loops: CDR1 SGHTA, CDR2 FQGNSA. The CDR3 covers 15 residues. V shed 5 bases, J shed 7 bases, and the junction held 9 bases outside the gene matches. The CDR3: CASSPNLGTGGTQYF. The CDR3 nucleotides read TGTGCCAGCAGCCCCAACCTTGGGACAGGGGGGACCCAGTACTTC.

J is TRBJ1-1 and V is TRBV6-5; D gene ambiguous. Trimming left V 5 bases short and J 2 bases short, with 9 bases between. The germline V gene encodes CDR1 MNHEY and CDR2 SVGAGI. The CDR3 is 13 residues long. The CDR3: CASSAGINTEAFF. The DNA of the CDR3 is TGTGCCAGCAGTGCGGGAATCAACACTGAAGCTTTCTTT.

The chain employs TRBV5-5 and TRBJ2-7; no clear D gene. Trimming removed 4 bases from V and 1 base from J, with 9 bases in between. CDR1 is SGHKS and CDR2 is YYEKEE in the germline V gene (reference sequence). The CDR3 totals 13 residues. The CDR3 protein is CASSPHHSYEQYF. The CDR3 DNA follows: TGTGCCAGCAGCCCGCACCATTCCTACGAGCAGTACTTC.

The V call is TRBV12-3 or TRBV12-4, the J call TRBJ2-7; no clear D. This CDR3 spans 16 amino acids. V lost 1 base and J lost 0, with 13 bases in between. The CDR3 bases are TGTGCCAGCAGTTTAGTCGTGGGGTTGAGCTCCTACGAGCAGTACTTC. Its translation: CASSLVVGLSSYEQYF.

This chain joins TRBV6-2 or TRBV6-3 and TRBJ2-7, with no clear D. V was cut by 3 bases and J by 2 bases, with 11 bases left in between. Germline V gene data show CDR1 as MNHEY and CDR2 as SVGEGT. This CDR3 spans 14 amino acids. CDR3 DNA sequence: TGTGCCAGCAGTTATCGCGGCAGAACCTACGAGCAGTACTTC. Its translation: CASSYRGRTYEQYF.

This clonotype has at least ten counts. The chain employs TRBV19 and TRBJ2-1; TRBD2 matches at 9 bases. The length of the CDR3 is 15 residues. V was clipped by 5 bases and J by 9 bases; unmatched bases: 11. Germline V gives CDR1 LNHDA, CDR2 SQIVND (reference sequence). The CDR3 DNA sequence: TGTGCCAGTAGTCCAGCGGGACTAGCTTATCGTGAGCAGTTCTTC. Protein sequence: CASSPAGLAYREQFF.

This clonotype was detected ten times or more. The chain joins TRBV7-2 to TRBJ2-1; D ambiguous. Germline V lookup: CDR1 SGHTA, CDR2 FQGNSA. V gave up 6 bases and J gave up 3 bases, with 15 bases separating them. The CDR3 has 15 residues. The DNA for the CDR3 is TGTGCCAGCAGTCTTGGGTACTCTTACTACAATGAGCAGTTCTTC. Its protein is CASSLGYSYYNEQFF.

The rearrangement joins TRBV10-3 to TRBJ2-1, with D possibly TRBD2 on 6 matching bases. The germline V gene has CDR1 ENHRY and CDR2 SYGVKD. This CDR3 contains 14 residues. With 4 bases removed from V and 3 bases from J, the gap between germline ends came to 10 bases. CDR3 loop: CAISVGDFYNEQFF. CDR3 DNA sequence: TGTGCCATCAGTGTCGGGGACTTCTACAATGAGCAGTTCTTC.

The V gene is TRBV4-1, the J gene TRBJ1-1, with D maybe TRBD1 (5 bases). V was shortened by 4 bases and J by 3 bases, with 18 bases between the two germline ends. This CDR3 contains 16 residues. Germline CDR1 reads MGHRA; CDR2 reads YSYEKL. CDR3 sequence reads: CASSPMDWRGDTEAFF. As DNA, the CDR3 is TGCGCCAGCAGCCCGATGGACTGGCGAGGGGACACTGAAGCTTTCTTT.

The rearrangement links TRBV2 to TRBJ1-1, with D possibly being TRBD1 (5 bases). Trimming removed 7 bases at V and 0 bases at J, with 18 bases between. The CDR3 runs 16 residues. Germline lookup yields CDR1 SNHLY and CDR2 FYNNEI. For the CDR3, the DNA is TGTGCCAGCACCGAGACACAAGCACAGGTGAACACTGAAGCTTTCTTT. Its protein product is CASTETQAQVNTEAFF.

The chain has TRBV6-1 and TRBJ1-3; TRBD1 matches at 7 bases. V trimming: 1 base; J trimming: 7 bases; junction bases outside the gene matches: 4. Per germline, CDR1 MNHNS and CDR2 SASEGT. This CDR3 contains 14 residues. The CDR3, as DNA: TGTGCCAGCAGTGAAGTCCCGACAGGGAACACCATATATTTT. Protein product: CASSEVPTGNTIYF.

This chain connects TRBV20-1 to TRBJ2-7, with 9 bases matching TRBD2. The CDR3 runs 15 residues. V lost 2 bases, J lost 4 bases, and 9 bases stayed unmatched. From germline, CDR1 is DFQATT and CDR2 SNEGSKA (reference sequence). This CDR3 reads CSARKEGTSGYEQYF. The CDR3 DNA follows: TGCAGTGCTAGAAAGGAGGGAACTAGCGGGTACGAGCAGTACTTC.

A few counts support this clonotype. This rearrangement joins TRBV7-9 to TRBJ2-5; D is perhaps TRBD2 (7 bases). Trimming left V 5 bases short and J 1 base short, with 17 bases between. The CDR3 runs 16 residues. The germline gives CDR1 SEHNR, CDR2 FQNEAQ (reference sequence). The DNA of the CDR3 is TGTGCCAGCAGCCATGCGGGGGCGGGGGCCCAAGAGACCCAGTACTTC. Its translation is CASSHAGAGAQETQYF.

This clonotype has just a few counts. This chain joins TRBV5-1 and TRBJ2-6; D remains ambiguous. The CDR3 is 16 residues long. The V gene lost 0 bases and the J gene lost 1 base, with 8 bases spanning the gap. CDR1 is SGHRS and CDR2 is YFSETQ in the germline V gene. The CDR3 spells CASSLDVVSGANVLTF. The CDR3 DNA sequence: TGCGCCAGCAGCTTGGACGTCGTTTCTGGGGCCAACGTCCTGACTTTC.

This clonotype was recorded a few times. This chain joins TRBV18 and TRBJ2-3; tentative D call: TRBD2 (6 bases). Germline V gene lookup returns CDR1 KGHSH and CDR2 LQKENI. The CDR3 length is 14 residues. Deletions cut 8 bases from V and 2 bases from J, with 14 bases between. DNA for the CDR3: TGTGCCAGCGCAACCGGGACTTACACAGATACGCAGTATTTT. Its protein is CASATGTYTDTQYF. Combining the CDR3 with reference TRBV18 and TRBJ2-3 gives the whole variable domain NAGVMQNPRHLVRRRGQEARLRCSPMKGHSHVYWYRQLPEEGLKFMVYLQKENIIDESGMPKERFSAEFPKEGPSILRIQQVVRGDSAAYFCASATGTYTDTQYFGPGTRLTVL.

This clonotype was observed a handful of times. The rearrangement joins TRBV5-1 to TRBJ1-2, with TRBD1 matching 7 bases. Germline V gives CDR1 SGHRS, CDR2 YFSETQ. The CDR3 consists of 15 residues. Trimming took 0 bases from V and 3 from J; bases not matched to a gene: 5. As DNA, the CDR3 is TGCGCCAGCAGCTTGGACGGGACAGAGCACTATGGCTACACCTTC. This gives the protein CASSLDGTEHYGYTF.

This clonotype was observed a handful of times. This rearrangement joins TRBV20-1 to TRBJ1-5, with D uncertain. CDR1 is DFQATT and CDR2 is SNEGSKA in the germline V gene (reference sequence). Between the trimmed V and J ends, which lost 1 base and 6 bases, there was a span of 13 bases. The CDR3 loop spans 14 amino acids. The CDR3 region is CSARGSGWSQPQHF. The DNA of the CDR3 is TGCAGTGCTAGAGGGTCCGGGTGGAGTCAGCCCCAGCATTTT.

This clonotype showed up many times. The J gene is TRBJ2-7, the V gene TRBV29-1; 15 bases align to TRBD2. CDR3 size: 15 residues. Looked up from germline, CDR1 is SQVTM and CDR2 is ANQGSEA. Germline trimming cut 2 bases from V and 4 bases from J; bases unmatched to any gene: 3. The CDR3 region has the DNA TGCAGCGTTGAAAAGGGACTAGCGGGAGGTTACGAGCAGTACTTC. The encoded protein is CSVEKGLAGGYEQYF.

The sample holds a few counts of this clonotype. The chain is built from TRBV12-3 or TRBV12-4 and TRBJ2-1, with D maybe TRBD1 (5 bases). V was pared by 5 bases and J by 5 bases, with 13 bases between. This CDR3 is 14 amino acids long. For the CDR3, the DNA is TGTGCCAGCAGTCCAGGACCAGGGAACAATGAGCAGTTCTTC. Translated: CASSPGPGNNEQFF.

Only a few counts were recorded for this clonotype. The chain couples TRBV6-5 to TRBJ1-4; no clear D. Trimming shortened V by 0 bases and J by 3 bases, and 8 bases separated the two germline ends. The CDR3 loop spans 15 amino acids. Germline-derived CDR1 and CDR2 are MNHEY and SVGAGI. In DNA form, the CDR3 reads TGTGCCAGCAGTTACTCACTCGGGGCTAATGAAAAACTGTTTTTT. This sequence encodes CASSYSLGANEKLFF.

This clonotype has more than one count but fewer than ten. The chain joins TRBV5-6 to TRBJ2-1; 14 bases are a match to TRBD2. V gave up 4 bases and J gave up 4 bases; unmatched junction bases: 7. The length of the CDR3 is 17 residues. Germline loops: CDR1 SGHDT, CDR2 YYEEEE. CDR3 region: CASSRGLAGGVYNEQFF. The DNA for the CDR3 is TGTGCCAGCAGCAGAGGACTAGCGGGAGGAGTATACAATGAGCAGTTCTTC.